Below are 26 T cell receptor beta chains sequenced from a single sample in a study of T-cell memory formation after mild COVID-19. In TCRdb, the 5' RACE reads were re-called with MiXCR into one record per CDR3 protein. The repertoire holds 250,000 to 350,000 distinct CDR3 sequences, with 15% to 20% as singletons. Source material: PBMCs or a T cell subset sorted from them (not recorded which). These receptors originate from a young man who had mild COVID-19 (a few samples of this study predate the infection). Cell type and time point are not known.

The CDR3 loop is CASSGPGQSTEAFF. CDR3 nucleotide sequence: TGTGCCAGCAGCGGACCGGGACAATCCACTGAAGCTTTCTTT. The chain recombines TRBV28 with TRBJ1-1; possible D gene TRBD1, 6 bases. V shed 6 bases and J shed 4 bases, with 15 bases lying between them. The CDR3 is 14 residues long. Germline V lookup: CDR1 MDHEN, CDR2 SYDVKM.

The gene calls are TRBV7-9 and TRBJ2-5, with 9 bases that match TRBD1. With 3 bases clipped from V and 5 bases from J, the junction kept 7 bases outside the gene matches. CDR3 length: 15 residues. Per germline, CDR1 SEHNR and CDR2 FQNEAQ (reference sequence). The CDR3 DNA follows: TGTGCCAGCAGCTTCGGGACAGGGTTACGGGAGACCCAGTACTTC. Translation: CASSFGTGLRETQYF.

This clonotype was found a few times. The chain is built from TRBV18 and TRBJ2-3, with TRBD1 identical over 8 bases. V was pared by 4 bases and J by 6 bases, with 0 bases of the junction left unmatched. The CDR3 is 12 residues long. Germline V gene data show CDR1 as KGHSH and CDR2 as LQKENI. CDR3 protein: CASSRQGDTQYF. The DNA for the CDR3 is TGTGCCAGCTCACGACAGGGGGATACGCAGTATTTT.

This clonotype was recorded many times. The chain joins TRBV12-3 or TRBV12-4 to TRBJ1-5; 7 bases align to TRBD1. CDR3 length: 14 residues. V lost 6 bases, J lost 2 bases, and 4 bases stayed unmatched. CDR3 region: CASSLGQGNQPQHF. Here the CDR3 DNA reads TGTGCCAGCAGCCTCGGACAGGGCAATCAGCCCCAGCATTTT.

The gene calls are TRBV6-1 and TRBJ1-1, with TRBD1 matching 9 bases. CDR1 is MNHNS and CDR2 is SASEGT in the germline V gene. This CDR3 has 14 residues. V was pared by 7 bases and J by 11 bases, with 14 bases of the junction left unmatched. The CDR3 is CASTLIQGAMYAFF. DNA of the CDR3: TGTGCCAGCACCCTGATACAGGGGGCTATGTATGCTTTCTTT.

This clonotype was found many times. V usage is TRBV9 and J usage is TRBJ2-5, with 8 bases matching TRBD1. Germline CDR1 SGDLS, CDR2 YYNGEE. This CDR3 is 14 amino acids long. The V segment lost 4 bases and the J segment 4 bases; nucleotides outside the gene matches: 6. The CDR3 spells CASSPGQGRETQYF. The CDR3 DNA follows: TGTGCCAGCAGCCCCGGACAGGGCCGAGAGACCCAGTACTTC. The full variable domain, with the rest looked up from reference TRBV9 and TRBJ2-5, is DSGVTQTPKHLITATGQRVTLRCSPRSGDLSVYWYQQSLDQGLQFLIQYYNGEERAKGNILERFSAQQFPDLHSELNLSSLELGDSALYFCASSPGQGRETQYFGPGTRLLVL.

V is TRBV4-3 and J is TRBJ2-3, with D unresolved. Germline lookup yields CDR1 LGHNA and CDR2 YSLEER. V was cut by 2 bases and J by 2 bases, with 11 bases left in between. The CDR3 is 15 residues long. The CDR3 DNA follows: TGCGCCAGCAGCCAAACCTCCAGTTCCACAGATACGCAGTATTTT. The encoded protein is CASSQTSSSTDTQYF.

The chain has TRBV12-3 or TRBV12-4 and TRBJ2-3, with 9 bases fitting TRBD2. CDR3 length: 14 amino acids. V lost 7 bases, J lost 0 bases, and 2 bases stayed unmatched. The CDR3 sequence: CASITSGSTDTQYF. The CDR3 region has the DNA TGTGCCAGCATAACTAGCGGGAGCACAGATACGCAGTATTTT.

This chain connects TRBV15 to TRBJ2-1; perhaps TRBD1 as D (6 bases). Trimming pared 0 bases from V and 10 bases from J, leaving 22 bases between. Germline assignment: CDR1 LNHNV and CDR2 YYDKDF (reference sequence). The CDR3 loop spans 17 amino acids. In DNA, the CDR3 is TGTGCCACCAGCAGAGATTACTTGGGGGCGACTGATAAGGAGCAGTTCTTC. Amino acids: CATSRDYLGATDKEQFF.

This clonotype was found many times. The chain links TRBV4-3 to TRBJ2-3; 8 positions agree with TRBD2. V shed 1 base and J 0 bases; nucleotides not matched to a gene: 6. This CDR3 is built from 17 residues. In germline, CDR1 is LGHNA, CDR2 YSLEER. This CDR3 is CASSQGASGFSTDTQYF. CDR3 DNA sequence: TGCGCCAGCAGCCAAGGGGCTAGCGGGTTTAGCACAGATACGCAGTATTTT.

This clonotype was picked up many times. The CDR3 region has the DNA TGCAGCGTTGAGATAGGGATGGAGAACACTGAAGCTTTCTTT. It translates to CSVEIGMENTEAFF. The V and J genes are TRBV29-1 and TRBJ1-1; D is uncertain. Germline V lookup: CDR1 SQVTM, CDR2 ANQGSEA. Deletions cut 3 bases from V and 1 base from J, with 12 bases between. The CDR3 contains 14 residues.

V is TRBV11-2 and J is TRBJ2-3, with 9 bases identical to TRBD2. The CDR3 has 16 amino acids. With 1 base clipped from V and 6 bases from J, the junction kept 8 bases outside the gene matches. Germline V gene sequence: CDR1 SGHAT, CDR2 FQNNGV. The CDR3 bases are TGTGCCAGCAGCTTAGTGGGGACTAGCTCCCGCGATACGCAGTATTTT. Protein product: CASSLVGTSSRDTQYF.

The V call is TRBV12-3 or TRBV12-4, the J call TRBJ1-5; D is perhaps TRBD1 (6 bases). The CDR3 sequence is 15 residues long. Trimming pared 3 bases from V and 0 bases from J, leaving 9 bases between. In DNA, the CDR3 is TGTGCCAGCAGTTTTGGGGGCTATAGCAATCAGCCCCAGCATTTT. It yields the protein CASSFGGYSNQPQHF.

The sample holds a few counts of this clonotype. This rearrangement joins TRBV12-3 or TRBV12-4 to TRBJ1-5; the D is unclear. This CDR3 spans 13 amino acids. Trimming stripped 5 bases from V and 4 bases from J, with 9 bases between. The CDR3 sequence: CASSLVENQPQHF. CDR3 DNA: TGTGCCAGCAGTCTCGTGGAGAATCAGCCCCAGCATTTT.

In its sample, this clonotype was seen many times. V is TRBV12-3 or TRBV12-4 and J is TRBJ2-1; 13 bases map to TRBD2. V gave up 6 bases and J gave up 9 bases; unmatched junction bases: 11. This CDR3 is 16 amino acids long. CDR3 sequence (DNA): TGTGCCAGCAGCCACGGGACTAGCGGGGTATTGGGTGAGCAGTTCTTC. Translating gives CASSHGTSGVLGEQFF.

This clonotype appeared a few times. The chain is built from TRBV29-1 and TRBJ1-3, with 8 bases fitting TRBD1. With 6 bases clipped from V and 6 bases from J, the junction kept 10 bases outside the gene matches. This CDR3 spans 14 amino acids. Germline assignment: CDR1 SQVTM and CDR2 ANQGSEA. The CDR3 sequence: CSVRTGSNVNTIYF. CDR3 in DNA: TGCAGCGTCCGGACAGGGTCCAACGTAAACACCATATATTTT. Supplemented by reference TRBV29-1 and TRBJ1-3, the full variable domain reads SAVISQKPSRDICQRGTSLTIQCQVDSQVTMMFWYRQQPGQSLTLIATANQGSEATYESGFVIDKFPISRPNLTFSTLTVSNMSPEDSSIYLCSVRTGSNVNTIYFGEGSWLTVV.

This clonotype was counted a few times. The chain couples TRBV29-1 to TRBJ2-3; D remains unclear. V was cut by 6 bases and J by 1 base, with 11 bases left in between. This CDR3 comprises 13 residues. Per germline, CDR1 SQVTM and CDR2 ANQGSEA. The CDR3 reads CSVRPGGTDTQYF. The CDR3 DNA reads TGCAGCGTCCGCCCCGGTGGCACAGATACGCAGTATTTT.

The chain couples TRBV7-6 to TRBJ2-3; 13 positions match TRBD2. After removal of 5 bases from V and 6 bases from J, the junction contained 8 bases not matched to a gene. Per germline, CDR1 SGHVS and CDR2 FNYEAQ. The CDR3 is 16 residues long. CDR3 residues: CASSDGLAGAVDTQYF. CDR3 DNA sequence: TGTGCCAGCAGCGACGGACTAGCGGGGGCCGTGGATACGCAGTATTTT. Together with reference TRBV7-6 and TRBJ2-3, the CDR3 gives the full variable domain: GAGVSQSPRYKVTKRGQDVALRCDPISGHVSLYWYRQALGQGPEFLTYFNYEAQQDKSGLPNDRFSAERPEGSISTLTIQRTEQRDSAMYRCASSDGLAGAVDTQYFGPGTRLTVL.

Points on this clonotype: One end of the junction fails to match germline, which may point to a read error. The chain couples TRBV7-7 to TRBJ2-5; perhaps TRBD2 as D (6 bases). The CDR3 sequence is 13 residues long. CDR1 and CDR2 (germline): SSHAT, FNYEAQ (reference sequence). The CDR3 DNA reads TGTGCTAGCAGCCGGGACTTCCAAGAGACCCAGTACTTC. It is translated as CASSRDFQETQYF.

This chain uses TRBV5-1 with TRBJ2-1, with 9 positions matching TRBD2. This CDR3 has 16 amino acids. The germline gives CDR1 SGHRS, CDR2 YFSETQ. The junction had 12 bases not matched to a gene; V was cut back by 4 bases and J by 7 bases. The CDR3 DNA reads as TGCGCCAGCAGCCCAAACTCGGGTAGCGGGGGTAATGAGCAGTTCTTC. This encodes CASSPNSGSGGNEQFF.

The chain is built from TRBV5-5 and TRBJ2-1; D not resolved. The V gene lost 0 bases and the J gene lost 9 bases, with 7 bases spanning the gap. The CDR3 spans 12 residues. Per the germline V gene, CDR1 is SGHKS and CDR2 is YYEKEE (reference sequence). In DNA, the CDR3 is TGTGCCAGCAGCTTGGCTCGTAGTGAGCAGTTCTTC. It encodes CASSLARSEQFF.

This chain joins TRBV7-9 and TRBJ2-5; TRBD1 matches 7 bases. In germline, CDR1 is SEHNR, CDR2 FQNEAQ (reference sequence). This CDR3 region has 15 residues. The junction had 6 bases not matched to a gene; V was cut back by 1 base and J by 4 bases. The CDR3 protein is CASSLVDGTAETQYF. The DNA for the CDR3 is TGTGCCAGCAGCTTAGTTGACGGGACAGCAGAGACCCAGTACTTC.

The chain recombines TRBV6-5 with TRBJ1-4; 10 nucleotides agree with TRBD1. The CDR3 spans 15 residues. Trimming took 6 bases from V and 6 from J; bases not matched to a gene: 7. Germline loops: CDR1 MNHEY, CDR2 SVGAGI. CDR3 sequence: CASSDPGTGDEKLFF. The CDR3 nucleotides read TGTGCCAGCAGCGACCCCGGGACAGGGGATGAAAAACTGTTTTTT.

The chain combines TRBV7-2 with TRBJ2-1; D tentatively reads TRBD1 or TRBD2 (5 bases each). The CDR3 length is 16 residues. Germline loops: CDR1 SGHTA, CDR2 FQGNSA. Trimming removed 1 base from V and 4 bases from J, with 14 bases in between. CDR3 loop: CASSLVPGLTYNEQFF. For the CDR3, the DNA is TGTGCCAGCAGCTTAGTCCCGGGGCTGACGTACAATGAGCAGTTCTTC. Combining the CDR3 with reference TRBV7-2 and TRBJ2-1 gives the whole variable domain GAGVSQSPSNKVTEKGKDVELRCDPISGHTALYWYRQSLGQGLEFLIYFQGNSAPDKSGLPSDRFSAERTGGSVSTLTIQRTQQEDSAVYLCASSLVPGLTYNEQFFGPGTRLTVL.

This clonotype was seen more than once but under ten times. CDR3 loop: CASSSRTGEQFF. DNA for the CDR3: TGTGCCAGCAGCTCCCGGACGGGTGAGCAGTTCTTC. The V call is TRBV7-6, the J call TRBJ2-1; D is unclear. Between the trimmed V and J ends, which lost 4 bases and 9 bases, there was a span of 10 bases. Germline V gene sequence: CDR1 SGHVS, CDR2 FNYEAQ. This CDR3 spans 12 amino acids.

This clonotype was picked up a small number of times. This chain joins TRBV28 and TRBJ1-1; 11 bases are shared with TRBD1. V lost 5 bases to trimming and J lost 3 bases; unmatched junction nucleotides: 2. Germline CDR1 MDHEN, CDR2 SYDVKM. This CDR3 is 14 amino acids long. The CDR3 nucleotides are TGTGCCAGCAGTGGGGACAGGGGGTACACTGAAGCTTTCTTT. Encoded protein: CASSGDRGYTEAFF.